This T cell receptor (beta chain) derives from a study of control samples from healthy donors and cancer patients. J gave up 4 bases and V 4 bases, and 3 bases lay outside the gene matches. CDR1 is SEHNR and CDR2 is FQNEAQ in the germline V gene (reference sequence). This CDR3 is 14 amino acids long. Profiling relied on immunoSEQ multiplex PCR, and the TCRdb table lists in-frame clones only, not all of them. Here the sample spans approximately 100,000 clones, roughly 78% being singletons. As concerns this clone: The sample carries other DNA sequences with the same CDR3.

The genes are TRBV7-9 and TRBJ2-7, with 11 bases lining up with TRBD1. The receptor was derived from a man aged 55 to 69 in good health. Sequencing used blood. DNA for the CDR3: TGTGCCAGCAGCTGGGACAGGGGGAGTTACGAGCAGTACTTC. Translated: CASSWDRGSYEQYF.